These 18 T cell receptor beta chains were sequenced from one sample in a study of Ad26.COV2.S vaccination and SARS-CoV-2 variants. This table comes from immunoSEQ multiplex PCR, and its TCRdb copy is limited to in-frame clones, with some not included. The sample consists of about 480,000 clones, roughly 89% of them appearing once. Noted treatment: some 20 received Ad26.COV2.S at low or high dose, single or two shots; 5 received placebo; per-sample allocation not given. Sampling happened 63 days after the first vaccine or placebo injection. The source was peripheral blood, collected in a trial of Ad26.COV2.S vaccine versus placebo. These receptor sequences come from a person aged 18-60 years who received the Ad26.COV2.S COVID-19 vaccine or a placebo.

V usage is TRBV28 and J usage is TRBJ1-6; D ambiguous. Trimming removed 3 bases at V and 6 bases at J, with 12 bases between. The CDR3 consists of 15 residues. Germline loops: CDR1 MDHEN, CDR2 SYDVKM. The CDR3 region is CASSFSDLLNSPLHF. In DNA form, the CDR3 reads TGTGCCAGCAGTTTCTCGGACTTACTTAATTCACCCCTCCACTTT.

This chain uses TRBV3-1 (or the pseudogene TRBV3-2) with TRBJ1-5; D is possibly TRBD1 (5 bases). Germline V gives CDR1 LGHDT, CDR2 YNNKEL (reference sequence). The CDR3 runs to 15 residues. V lost 0 bases and J lost 7, with 13 bases in between. The CDR3 loop is CASSQDLRGDQPQHF. Written as DNA, the CDR3 is TGTGCCAGCAGCCAAGATTTACGGGGCGACCAGCCCCAGCATTTT.

The chain carries TRBV5-1 and TRBJ2-3; 10 nucleotides align to TRBD2. This CDR3 is 16 amino acids long. CDR1 is SGHRS and CDR2 is YFSETQ in the germline V gene. J was trimmed by 7 bases and V by 7 bases; bases with no gene match: 15. Here the CDR3 DNA reads TGCGCCAGCCACAAGAATCGGACTAGCGGAGGAAATACGCAGTATTTT. It yields the protein CASHKNRTSGGNTQYF.

The genes are TRBV3-1 (or the pseudogene TRBV3-2) and TRBJ1-1, with 11 positions matching TRBD1. V shed 6 bases and J 4 bases; nucleotides not matched to a gene: 1. The CDR3 length is 13 residues. In germline, CDR1 is LGHDT, CDR2 YNNKEL (reference sequence). The CDR3 DNA is TGTGCCAGCAGGGGGACAGGGGGCACTGAAGCTTTCTTT. Translating it yields CASRGTGGTEAFF.

This clone was counted a single time. The chain joins TRBV6-5 to TRBJ1-2; D gene uncertain. V lost 8 bases and J 1 base, leaving 14 bases between the germline ends. Germline CDR1 reads MNHEY; CDR2 reads SVGAGI. The CDR3 totals 14 residues. CDR3 loop: CASGPGSHNYGYTF. CDR3 nucleotide sequence: TGTGCCAGCGGCCCCGGGTCGCATAACTATGGCTACACCTTC.

The genes are TRBV28 and TRBJ1-2; D remains unclear. The germline V gene encodes CDR1 MDHEN and CDR2 SYDVKM. Trimming shortened V by 1 base and J by 11 bases, and 11 bases separated the two germline ends. The CDR3 is made up of 12 amino acids. The CDR3 nucleotides read TGTGCCAGCAGTTTATCAGGCGTCGTGTACACCTTC. It encodes CASSLSGVVYTF.

CDR3: CASSFPRGVGSESNEKLFF. The CDR3 nucleotides read TGTGCCAGCAGCTTTCCAAGGGGGGTTGGGTCGGAGTCTAATGAAAAACTGTTTTTT. The rearrangement joins TRBV7-9 to TRBJ1-4, with D perhaps TRBD1 (6 bases). Germline CDR1 SEHNR, CDR2 FQNEAQ (reference sequence). Trimming removed 3 bases at V and 3 bases at J, with 23 bases between. This CDR3 has 19 amino acids. Based on the CDR3 plus reference TRBV7-9 and TRBJ1-4, the full variable domain is DTGVSQNPRHKITKRGQNVTFRCDPISEHNRLYWYRQTLGQGPEFLTYFQNEAQLEKSRLLSDRFSAERPKGSFSTLEIQRTEQGDSAMYLCASSFPRGVGSESNEKLFFGSGTQLSVL.

The chain carries TRBV27 and TRBJ1-3; 8 bases are shared with TRBD1. The CDR3 has 15 residues. The V segment lost 0 bases and the J segment 2 bases; nucleotides outside the gene matches: 0. Germline-derived CDR1 and CDR2 are MNHEY and SMNVEV (reference sequence). CDR3 sequence reads: CASSLSTGAGNTIYF. In DNA form, the CDR3 reads TGTGCCAGCAGTTTATCGACAGGGGCTGGAAACACCATATATTTT.

The rearrangement links TRBV11-2 to TRBJ2-1; 8 nucleotides agree with TRBD2. Germline values: CDR1 SGHAT, CDR2 FQNNGV. After removal of 2 bases from V and 5 bases from J, the junction contained 8 bases not matched to a gene. This CDR3 has 16 amino acids. The CDR3 DNA is TGTGCCAGCAGCTTAAGGGCCACTAGCGGAAACAATGAGCAGTTCTTC. Translated, it gives CASSLRATSGNNEQFF. The variable domain in full, completed from reference TRBV11-2 and TRBJ2-1, reads EAGVAQSPRYKIIEKRQSVAFWCNPISGHATLYWYQQILGQGPKLLIQFQNNGVVDDSQLPKDRFSAERLKGVDSTLKIQPAKLEDSAVYLCASSLRATSGNNEQFFGPGTRLTVL.

The chain recombines TRBV13 with TRBJ2-1; tentatively, D is TRBD1 or TRBD2 (5 bases each). V lost 5 bases to trimming and J lost 5 bases, with 22 bases between them. The CDR3 spans 17 residues. Germline CDR1 and CDR2: PRHDT and FYEKMQ (reference sequence). The CDR3 region has the DNA TGTGCCAGCAGCCCACACCGGGGACCAGTAGGCGACAATGAGCAGTTCTTC. The encoded protein is CASSPHRGPVGDNEQFF.

This chain joins TRBV5-6 and TRBJ2-7; 8 bases map to TRBD2. Germline assignment: CDR1 SGHDT and CDR2 YYEEEE. Trimming took 4 bases from V and 2 from J; bases not matched to a gene: 8. The CDR3 runs to 15 residues. The CDR3 reads CASSPGGGGAYEQYF. In DNA, the CDR3 is TGTGCCAGCAGCCCCGGGGGGGGTGGAGCCTACGAGCAGTACTTC.

V and J are TRBV30 and TRBJ1-2; D perhaps matches TRBD1 (6 bases). The CDR3 sequence is 13 residues long. The germline V and J ends were trimmed by 4 bases and 4 bases, with 13 bases remaining between them. Germline CDR1 reads GTSNPN; CDR2 reads SVGIG (reference sequence). This CDR3 reads CAWNQDRTYGYTF. CDR3 in DNA: TGTGCCTGGAATCAGGACAGAACCTATGGCTACACCTTC.

This CDR3 reads CASSVGRGLETQYF. The CDR3 nucleotides are TGTGCCAGTAGTGTTGGCAGGGGTTTGGAGACCCAGTACTTC. The V and J genes are TRBV19 and TRBJ2-5; possible D gene TRBD1, 6 bases. Germline V lookup: CDR1 LNHDA, CDR2 SQIVND (reference sequence). Deletions cut 5 bases from V and 5 bases from J, with 15 bases between. This CDR3 has 14 residues. The complete variable domain, with remaining parts taken from reference TRBV19 and TRBJ2-5, reads DGGITQSPKYLFRKEGQNVTLSCEQNLNHDAMYWYRQDPGQGLRLIYYSQIVNDFQKGDIAEGYSVSREKKESFPLTVTSAQKNPTAFYLCASSVGRGLETQYFGPGTRLLVL.

The chain employs TRBV6-2 or TRBV6-3 and TRBJ1-1, with D hard to call. The germline V gene encodes CDR1 MNHEY and CDR2 SVGEGT. The CDR3 is 13 amino acids. The V end was cut by 6 bases, the J end by 1 base, with 9 bases between. The CDR3 loop reads CASSRTQNTEAFF. DNA of the CDR3: TGTGCCAGCAGCAGGACCCAGAACACTGAAGCTTTCTTT.

The chain carries TRBV9 and TRBJ2-1; 9 bases map to TRBD2. Trimming removed 0 bases from V and 7 bases from J; junction bases left unmatched: 5. Germline lookup yields CDR1 SGDLS and CDR2 YYNGEE. The CDR3 contains 15 residues. The CDR3 spells CASSVVAGGINEQFF. The CDR3 DNA follows: TGTGCCAGCAGCGTAGTGGCGGGAGGGATAAATGAGCAGTTCTTC. Supplemented by reference TRBV9 and TRBJ2-1, the full variable domain reads DSGVTQTPKHLITATGQRVTLRCSPRSGDLSVYWYQQSLDQGLQFLIQYYNGEERAKGNILERFSAQQFPDLHSELNLSSLELGDSALYFCASSVVAGGINEQFFGPGTRLTVL.

The chain couples TRBV21-1 to TRBJ1-1. TRBV21-1 is a known pseudogene. The CDR3 has 17 amino acids. CDR3 sequence: CASSKSDRGTMNTEAFF. The CDR3 coding sequence is TGTGCCAGCAGCAAATCAGACCGAGGAACCATGAACACTGAAGCTTTCTTT.

This chain links TRBV4-2 with TRBJ1-1, with D maybe TRBD1 (5 bases). This CDR3 contains 17 residues. Germline V gives CDR1 LGHNA, CDR2 YNFKEQ. The ends were cut back, 4 bases at V and 0 bases at J, with 18 bases in the middle. For the CDR3, the DNA is TGTGCCAGCAGCCTTCGAACCCCGGGACGGATGAACACTGAAGCTTTCTTT. Amino acids: CASSLRTPGRMNTEAFF.

The chain is built from TRBV6-1 and TRBJ2-7; no clear D. V lost 1 base and J lost 7, with 14 bases in between. CDR1 and CDR2 (germline): MNHNS, SASEGT. The CDR3 runs 14 residues. CDR3 in DNA: TGTGCCAGCAGTGAAGTCTGGGATCGTAGGGAGCAGTACTTC. Translating it yields CASSEVWDRREQYF.